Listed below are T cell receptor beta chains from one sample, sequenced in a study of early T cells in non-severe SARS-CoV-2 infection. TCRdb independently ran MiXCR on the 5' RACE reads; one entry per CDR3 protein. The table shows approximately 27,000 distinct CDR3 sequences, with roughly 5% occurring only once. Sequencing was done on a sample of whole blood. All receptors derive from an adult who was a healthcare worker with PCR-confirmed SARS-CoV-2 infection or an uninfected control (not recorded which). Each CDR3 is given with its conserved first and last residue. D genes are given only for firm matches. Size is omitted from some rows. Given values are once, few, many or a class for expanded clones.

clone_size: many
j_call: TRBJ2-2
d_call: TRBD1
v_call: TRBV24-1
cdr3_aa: CAISPGTGLGELFF
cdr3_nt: TGTGCCATCAGTCCTGGGACAGGGCTCGGGGAGCTGTTTTTT

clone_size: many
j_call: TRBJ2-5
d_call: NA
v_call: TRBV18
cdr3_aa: CASSPGREQETQYF
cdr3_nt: TGTGCCAGCTCACCAGGAAGGGAACAAGAGACCCAGTACTTC

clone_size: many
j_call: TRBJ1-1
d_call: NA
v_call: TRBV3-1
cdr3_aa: CASSLRARGTEAFF
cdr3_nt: TGTGCCAGCAGCCTTCGGGCCCGGGGCACTGAAGCTTTCTTT

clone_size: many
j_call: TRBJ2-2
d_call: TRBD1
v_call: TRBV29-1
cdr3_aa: CSALGTANTGELFF
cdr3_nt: TGCAGCGCTTTGGGGACAGCCAACACCGGGGAGCTGTTTTTT

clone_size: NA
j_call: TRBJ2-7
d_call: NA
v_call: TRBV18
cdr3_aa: CASSPSRRSSYEQYF
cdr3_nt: TGTGCCAGCTCACCATCGCGGAGGAGCTCCTACGAGCAGTACTTC

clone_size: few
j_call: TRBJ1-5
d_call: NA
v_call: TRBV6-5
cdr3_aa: CASSYWPRQSNQPQHF
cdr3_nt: TGTGCCAGCAGTTATTGGCCCAGGCAAAGCAATCAGCCCCAGCATTTT

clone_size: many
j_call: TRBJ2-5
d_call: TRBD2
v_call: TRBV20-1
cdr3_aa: CSVAGGPEGTQYF
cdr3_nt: TGCAGTGTAGCGGGGGGGCCAGAGGGGACCCAGTACTTC

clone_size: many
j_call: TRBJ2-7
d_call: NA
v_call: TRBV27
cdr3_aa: CASSLQGPEVSYEQYF
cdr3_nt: TGTGCCAGCAGTTTACAGGGCCCAGAGGTCTCCTACGAGCAGTACTTC

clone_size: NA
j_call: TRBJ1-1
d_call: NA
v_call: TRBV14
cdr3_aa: CASSQQPGPEAFF
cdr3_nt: TGTGCCAGCAGCCAACAACCGGGACCCGAAGCTTTCTTT

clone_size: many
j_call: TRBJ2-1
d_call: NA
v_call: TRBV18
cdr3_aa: CASTLLDPNEQFF
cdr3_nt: TGTGCCAGCACCCTATTAGATCCCAATGAGCAGTTCTTC